This T cell receptor beta chain was observed in a study of blood T cell repertoires in COVID-19. In the study's own analysis: Amplification with reference gene primers provided the estimates of nucleated cell counts. Repertoires were generated with immunoSEQ multiplex PCR, while TCRdb's copy carries only in-frame clones and drops some. That table supplies the V and J calls and clone size; D and trimming were determined from the DNA. Seen here are 60,000 to 80,000 clones, 65% to 90% observed once, and the top ten hold roughly 20%. Trimming took 1 base from V and 1 from J; bases not matched to a gene: 14. Germline V CDR1 and CDR2: SGDLS, YYNGEE. The length of the CDR3 is 19 residues.

The chain joins TRBV9 to TRBJ1-5, with TRBD1 matching over 7 bases. Sequencing was carried out using peripheral blood. This receptor was taken from a man aged 45-65 years with acute or convalescent COVID-19. The CDR3 sequence is CASSVNGTGEAPSNQPQHF. The CDR3 DNA follows: TGTGCCAGCAGCGTAAACGGAACAGGGGAGGCCCCGAGCAATCAGCCCCAGCATTTT.